This TCR beta chain is from a study of Ad26.COV2.S vaccination and SARS-CoV-2 variants. At the level of the study: Donor was one of the participants in the Ad26.COV2.S arm of the COV1001 trial. Recipients of Ad26.COV2.S got it intramuscularly, once or twice 56 days apart.

Comments on this clone: Its antigen is not known.

Assay: immunoSEQ multiplex PCR; the TCRdb copy retains only in-frame clones and omits some. Of roughly 700,000 clones listed, more than 80% are singletons. Treatment specified: approximately 18 received Ad26.COV2.S at low or high dose, single or two shots; five or six received placebo; per-sample allocation not given. Sampling was performed 63 days after the first vaccine or placebo injection. Germline V gene sequence: CDR1 LNHDA, CDR2 SQIVND (reference sequence). This CDR3 is built from 14 residues. Trimming removed 3 bases from V and 5 bases from J; junction bases left unmatched: 7. Whole-study findings and limits: Once vaccination had occurred, spike-specific CD8+ and CD4+ T cell responses reportedly showed substantial breadth. Placebo recipients had lower spike-specific TCR breadth than vaccine recipients.

This TCR was sampled from a person aged 18-65 years who received the Ad26.COV2.S COVID-19 vaccine or a placebo. This chain joins TRBV19 and TRBJ2-7; 7 bases are shared with TRBD1. The sample here was peripheral blood, taken in a trial of Ad26.COV2.S vaccine versus placebo. CDR3 protein: CASSMVQGKHEQYF. The CDR3, as DNA: TGTGCCAGTAGTATGGTACAGGGGAAGCACGAGCAGTACTTC.